The 5 T cell receptor beta chains below come from one sample, sequenced in a study of T cells in Graves' hyperthyroidism and ophthalmopathy. RNA transcripts provided the source from which TCR beta CDR3 regions were amplified. TCR CDR3 regions were first amplified by RT-PCR with HTBI primers. TCRdb re-analysed the multiplex PCR reads in MiXCR, keeping a single row per CDR3 protein. This repertoire shows 540,000 or so distinct CDR3 sequences, more than 15% found once; its top ten account for approximately 7.4%. What was sequenced was blood. These receptors came from a woman aged 25 to 39 with Graves' hyperthyroidism.

In its sample, this clonotype was seen many times. This sequence joins TRBV20-1 and TRBJ2-6, with 9 bases lining up with TRBD1. The CDR3 has 18 residues. Germline V gives CDR1 DFQATT, CDR2 SNEGSKA (reference sequence). V was pared by 5 bases and J by 3 bases, with 14 bases of the junction left unmatched. The CDR3: CSAGSLRTGEFGANVLTF. CDR3 DNA: TGCAGTGCTGGCAGTCTTAGGACAGGGGAGTTTGGGGCCAACGTCCTGACTTTC.

This clonotype occurred a few times. This may be a read error: a much more frequent sequence differs by one nucleotide. As the CDR3 is not closed by the conserved phenylalanine or tryptophan, this likely results from a read error. The chain recombines TRBV11-2 with TRBJ2-5; D is perhaps TRBD2 (5 bases). The CDR3 is made up of 15 amino acids. Germline lookup yields CDR1 SGHAT and CDR2 FQNNGV. Trimming took 1 base from V and 5 from J, leaving 14 bases between them. CDR3 amino acids: CASSLARTHRETQYL. CDR3 DNA sequence: TGTGCCAGCAGCTTAGCCCGGACTCATAGGGAGACCCAGTACCTC.

The V gene is TRBV3-1, the J gene TRBJ2-7; D may be TRBD1 (6 bases). V lost 1 base to trimming and J lost 1 base, with 14 bases between them. Germline V gene lookup returns CDR1 LGHDT and CDR2 YNNKEL (reference sequence). The CDR3 runs 16 residues. CDR3 protein: CASSQGRQVNSYEQYF. For the CDR3, the DNA is TGTGCCAGCAGCCAAGGGAGACAGGTGAATTCCTACGAGCAGTACTTC.

The chain joins TRBV19 to TRBJ2-5; 11 positions agree with TRBD2. The CDR3 is made up of 15 amino acids. Germline assignment: CDR1 LNHDA and CDR2 SQIVND (reference sequence). The V and J ends lost 6 bases and 5 bases, in that order; junction bases with no gene match: 8. The CDR3 loop reads CASSILAGAAETQYF. The CDR3 DNA follows: TGTGCCAGTAGCATACTAGCGGGAGCGGCTGAGACCCAGTACTTC.

In its sample, this clonotype was seen many times. The V and J genes are TRBV19 and TRBJ2-5; no definite D call. The CDR3 totals 14 residues. Per germline, CDR1 LNHDA and CDR2 SQIVND (reference sequence). With 8 bases removed from V and 0 bases from J, the gap between germline ends came to 13 bases. CDR3 DNA: TGTGCCAGTTCCAAAGGCGGCCACCAAGAGACCCAGTACTTC. Encoded protein: CASSKGGHQETQYF.